These 6 T cell receptor beta chains originate from one sample sequenced in a study of blood T cell repertoires in COVID-19. Some clones are missing from TCRdb's copy, which holds only in-frame ones; the method was immunoSEQ multiplex PCR. The sample has roughly 340,000 clones; 87% are singletons. What was sequenced was peripheral blood. These receptors were obtained from a woman aged 45-65 years with COVID-19, enrolled during active disease.

CDR3 sequence: CASSQEAPGRAPGELFF. The CDR3 DNA is TGCGCCAGCAGCCAAGAGGCCCCCGGGAGGGCCCCCGGGGAGCTGTTTTTT. The chain links TRBV4-1 to TRBJ2-2; 8 nucleotides match TRBD2. Per germline, CDR1 MGHRA and CDR2 YSYEKL. Trimming took 0 bases from V and 6 from J; bases not matched to a gene: 9. The CDR3 contains 17 residues.

This clone was seen a single time. CDR3 in DNA: TGTGCCAGCAGTTTGTTACAAAGCTCTGGGGCCAACGTCCTGACTTTC. This encodes CASSLLQSSGANVLTF. V usage is TRBV27 and J usage is TRBJ2-6; D gene uncertain. V shed 3 bases and J shed 0 bases, with 9 bases lying between them. Per the germline V gene, CDR1 is MNHEY and CDR2 is SMNVEV (reference sequence). The CDR3 spans 16 residues.

This chain joins TRBV18 and TRBJ2-1; 13 bases are a match to TRBD2. CDR3 length: 17 residues. Germline lookup yields CDR1 KGHSH and CDR2 LQKENI. V lost 4 bases and J lost 6; bases outside the gene matches: 9. CDR3 sequence reads: CASSLRTSGSRGNEQFF. CDR3 bases: TGTGCCAGCTCACTCCGGACTAGCGGGAGTAGGGGCAATGAGCAGTTCTTC.

The chain is built from TRBV5-1 and TRBJ2-7; a weak D match, TRBD1 (5 bases). CDR1 is SGHRS and CDR2 is YFSETQ in the germline V gene. The germline V and J ends were trimmed by 0 bases and 6 bases, with 13 bases remaining between them. The CDR3 has 14 residues. The CDR3 sequence: CASSLDGRAVEQYF. The CDR3 DNA reads as TGCGCCAGCAGCTTGGACGGCAGGGCGGTCGAGCAGTACTTC.

The CDR3 region has the DNA TGCAGCGTTGTAGGGACTAGTGCTGGGGAGCTGTTTTTT. Translating gives CSVVGTSAGELFF. This chain joins TRBV29-1 and TRBJ2-2; 8 positions agree with TRBD2. V lost 4 bases to trimming and J lost 8 bases; unmatched junction nucleotides: 6. Germline V gene data show CDR1 as SQVTM and CDR2 as ANQGSEA. This CDR3 is built from 13 residues.

The CDR3 coding sequence is TGTGCCAGTAGTCCGAGAACAGGGCCAGGTAGGGACAATGAGCAGTTCTTC. The encoded protein is CASSPRTGPGRDNEQFF. The chain links TRBV19 to TRBJ2-1; tentatively, D is TRBD1 (6 bases). Germline CDR1 reads LNHDA; CDR2 reads SQIVND (reference sequence). The CDR3 consists of 17 residues. Trimming removed 5 bases from V and 5 bases from J, with 22 bases in between.